This TCR beta chain was sequenced during a study of blood T cell repertoires in COVID-19. The wider study: Samples representing acute and convalescent COVID-19 were sourced from the United States, Italy and Spain. Nucleic acid was either cDNA or gDNA, and it came from T cells, B-cell-depleted T cells, or PBMCs.

Original analysis: Reference gene primer amplification gave estimated nucleated cell counts. Profiled with immunoSEQ multiplex PCR; TCRdb holds only in-frame clones, not every one. V and J calls and clone size are as listed in that table; D and trimming were resolved from the DNA. The data show 180,000 or so clones, roughly 86% seen once. V shed 3 bases and J shed 7 bases, with 10 bases lying between them. CDR1 SQVTM and CDR2 ANQGSEA come from the germline V gene. The CDR3 runs to 12 residues. Sequencing was done on a sample of peripheral blood. The chain is built from TRBV29-1 and TRBJ1-5; no clear D. This receptor was obtained from a man aged 40-49 years who had recovered from COVID-19. DNA of the CDR3: TGCAGCGTTGAGGGCAATGGGCAGCCCCAGCATTTT. Protein product: CSVEGNGQPQHF.